These 8 T cell receptor beta chains came from one sample sequenced in a study of shared clonotypes between healthy human individuals. Positively selected for CCR7, the CD45RO-negative cells used as naive CD8 cells excluded terminally differentiated effector memory CD45RA+ cells. Clones were sequenced by immunoSEQ multiplex PCR, and TCRdb holds only the in-frame ones, with some missing. The data contain approximately 1.9 million clones, approximately 92% of them singletons. The sequenced material came from naive CD8+ T cells from PBMCs. These receptor sequences come from a man aged 18 to 29 in good health. Some clones in this sample may be carry-over from other donors' samples.

V gene TRBV29-1 combines with J gene TRBJ1-2; D remains ambiguous. Germline CDR1 is SQVTM and CDR2 is ANQGSEA. The CDR3 spans 17 residues. Trimming took off 4 bases at V and 0 bases at J, with 21 bases between the two ends. The CDR3 spells CSVGPRAGEGSNYGYTF. CDR3 DNA sequence: TGCAGCGTTGGACCTCGTGCGGGTGAGGGTTCTAACTATGGCTACACCTTC.

This clone has only a few counts. The rearrangement joins TRBV27 to TRBJ2-1; possible D gene TRBD2, 5 bases. With 4 bases removed from V and 5 bases from J, the gap between germline ends came to 12 bases. The germline V gene encodes CDR1 MNHEY and CDR2 SMNVEV (reference sequence). The CDR3 loop spans 14 amino acids. CDR3: CASSSLGGNNEQFF. The CDR3 nucleotides are TGTGCCAGCAGTTCCTTAGGAGGCAACAATGAGCAGTTCTTC.

The chain has TRBV5-4 and TRBJ2-7; D gene uncertain. CDR1 and CDR2 from the germline V gene are SGHNT and YYREEE (reference sequence). The CDR3 length is 13 residues. Trimming cost V 4 bases and J 4 bases, with 12 bases left between them. The CDR3 region is CASSPRDSYEQYF. CDR3 DNA sequence: TGTGCCAGCAGCCCCCGAGACTCGTACGAGCAGTACTTC.

This sequence joins TRBV9 and TRBJ2-1, with 7 bases matching TRBD2. The length of the CDR3 is 15 residues. CDR1 and CDR2 (germline): SGDLS, YYNGEE. The V and J ends lost 4 bases and 2 bases, in that order; junction bases with no gene match: 6. The CDR3 region is CASSHNGLAYNEQFF. The CDR3 DNA sequence: TGTGCCAGCAGCCACAACGGACTAGCCTACAATGAGCAGTTCTTC.

The chain is built from TRBV29-1 and TRBJ2-1, with 12 nucleotides matching TRBD2. The germline V gene has CDR1 SQVTM and CDR2 ANQGSEA. This CDR3 has 16 residues. Losses at the gene ends were 7 bases for V and 5 bases for J; bases not matched to a gene: 12. The chain's CDR3 is CSGITSGRHQNNEQFF. The CDR3 DNA reads as TGCAGCGGGATTACTAGCGGGAGGCATCAAAACAATGAGCAGTTCTTC.

The chain employs TRBV19 and TRBJ1-5; D possibly corresponds to TRBD1 (5 bases). This CDR3 comprises 16 residues. Germline V gives CDR1 LNHDA, CDR2 SQIVND (reference sequence). Trimming removed 1 base from V and 0 bases from J, with 10 bases in between. The CDR3 loop reads CASSIATDNSNQPQHF. The CDR3 DNA reads as TGTGCCAGTAGTATAGCGACAGATAATAGCAATCAGCCCCAGCATTTT.

Notes on this clone: In the same sample, other DNA sequences code for this CDR3. V gene TRBV7-9 combines with J gene TRBJ2-3; TRBD2 matches 10 bases. The CDR3 loop spans 16 amino acids. Germline V gene sequence: CDR1 SEHNR, CDR2 FQNEAQ (reference sequence). V lost 0 bases to trimming and J lost 2 bases; unmatched junction nucleotides: 2. The CDR3 loop reads CASSLAAGGTTDTQYF. CDR3 coding DNA: TGTGCCAGCAGCTTAGCAGCGGGAGGGACCACAGATACGCAGTATTTT. Looking up the rest from reference TRBV7-9 and TRBJ2-3 gives the full variable domain: DTGVSQNPRHKITKRGQNVTFRCDPISEHNRLYWYRQTLGQGPEFLTYFQNEAQLEKSRLLSDRFSAERPKGSFSTLEIQRTEQGDSAMYLCASSLAAGGTTDTQYFGPGTRLTVL.

This sequence joins TRBV19 and TRBJ1-5; 7 bases align to TRBD1. V dropped 4 bases and J dropped 5; count of bases not matched to a gene: 11. Germline assignment: CDR1 LNHDA and CDR2 SQIVND (reference sequence). There are 16 residues in the CDR3. Here the CDR3 DNA reads TGTGCCAGTAGTAGTAGTAGAACAGGGGAGCATCAGCCCCAGCATTTT. This translates into CASSSSRTGEHQPQHF.